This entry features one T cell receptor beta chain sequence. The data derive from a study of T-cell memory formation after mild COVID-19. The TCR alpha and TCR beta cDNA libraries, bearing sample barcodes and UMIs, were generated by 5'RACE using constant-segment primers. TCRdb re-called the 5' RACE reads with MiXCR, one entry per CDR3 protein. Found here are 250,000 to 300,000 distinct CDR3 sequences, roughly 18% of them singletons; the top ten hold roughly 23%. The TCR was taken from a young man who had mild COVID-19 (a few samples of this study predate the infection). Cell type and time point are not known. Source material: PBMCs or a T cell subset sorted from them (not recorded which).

In nucleotides, the CDR3 is TGTGCCAGCAGCTCGACGGGCAGGGGGTATGGCTACACCTTC. This codes for CASSSTGRGYGYTF. The chain has TRBV12-3 or TRBV12-4 and TRBJ1-2, with 7 bases lining up with TRBD1. The CDR3 loop spans 14 amino acids. The J segment lost 5 bases and the V segment lost 6 bases, leaving 9 bases of the junction unmatched.